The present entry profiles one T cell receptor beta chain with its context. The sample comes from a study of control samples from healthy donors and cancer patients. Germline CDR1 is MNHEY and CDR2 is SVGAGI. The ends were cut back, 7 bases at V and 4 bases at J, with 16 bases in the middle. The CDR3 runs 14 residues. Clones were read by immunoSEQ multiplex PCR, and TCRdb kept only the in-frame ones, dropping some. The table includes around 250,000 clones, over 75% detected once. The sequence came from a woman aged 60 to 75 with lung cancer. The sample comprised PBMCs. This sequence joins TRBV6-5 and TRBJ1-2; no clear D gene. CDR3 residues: CASTIAGASYGYTF. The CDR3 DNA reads TGTGCCAGCACTATAGCGGGCGCCAGCTATGGCTACACCTTC.